The source of this TCR beta chain is a study of blood T cell repertoires in COVID-19. In the original analysis: Amplification with reference gene primers provided the estimates of nucleated cell counts. Measured with immunoSEQ multiplex PCR; TCRdb has only the in-frame clones, and not every one. That table gives V, J and clone size, and the DNA gave D and trimming. In the table there are about 76,000 clones, roughly 85% of which are singletons. The clonotype originates from a man in his sixties with COVID-19, enrolled during active disease. Sequenced sample: peripheral blood.

The CDR3 spells CASSELSGGTDTQYF. The CDR3 DNA sequence: TGTGCCAGCAGTGAACTTTCCGGGGGCACAGATACGCAGTATTTT. V is TRBV2 and J is TRBJ2-3; a possible D gene is TRBD2 (5 bases). The V gene's germline CDR1 is SNHLY and CDR2 FYNNEI. Deletions cut 2 bases from V and 1 base from J, with 10 bases between. This CDR3 region has 15 residues. The complete variable domain, with remaining parts taken from reference TRBV2 and TRBJ2-3, reads EPEVTQTPSHQVTQMGQEVILRCVPISNHLYFYWYRQILGQKVEFLVSFYNNEISEKSEIFDDQFSVERPDGSNFTLKIRSTKLEDSAMYFCASSELSGGTDTQYFGPGTRLTVL.